This T cell receptor beta chain comes out of a study of CD8 T cells in ankylosing spondylitis. Whole-study results and caveats: In ankylosing spondylitis blood, a motif of roughly eight highly homologous TCR beta variants appeared characteristic.

This CDR3 comprises 14 residues. The germline CDR1 and CDR2 sequences are SGHTA and FQGNSA. The J segment lost 16 bases and the V segment lost 1 base, leaving 10 bases of the junction unmatched. MiXCR, run by TCRdb on the 5' RACE reads, gives a single entry per CDR3 protein. The sample records about 840,000 distinct CDR3 sequences, 10% to 15% being singletons. This clonotype was seen only a few times. The antigen is not known. The sequence came from a male donor with ankylosing spondylitis. Sequences were obtained from blood, either unsorted or a sorted T cell fraction (not recorded which). The chain combines TRBV7-2 with TRBJ2-6; 7 bases are a match to TRBD2. The chain's CDR3 is CASSLEFSGSLLTF. The CDR3 nucleotides are TGTGCCAGCAGCTTAGAGTTTAGCGGGTCCCTACTGACTTTC.